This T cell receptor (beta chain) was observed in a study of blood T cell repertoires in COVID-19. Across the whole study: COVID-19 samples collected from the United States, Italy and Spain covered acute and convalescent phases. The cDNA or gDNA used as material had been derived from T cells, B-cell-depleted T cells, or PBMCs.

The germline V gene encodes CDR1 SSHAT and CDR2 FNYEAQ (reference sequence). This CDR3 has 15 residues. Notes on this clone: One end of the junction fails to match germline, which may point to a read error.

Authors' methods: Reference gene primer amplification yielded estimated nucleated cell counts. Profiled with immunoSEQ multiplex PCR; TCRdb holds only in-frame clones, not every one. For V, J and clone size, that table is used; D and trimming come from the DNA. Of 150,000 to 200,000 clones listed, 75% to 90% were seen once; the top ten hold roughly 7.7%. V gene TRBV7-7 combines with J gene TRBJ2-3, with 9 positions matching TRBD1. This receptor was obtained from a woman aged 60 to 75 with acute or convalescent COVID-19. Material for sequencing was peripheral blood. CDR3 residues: CASSLGTGSTDTQYF. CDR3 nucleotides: TGTGCTAGCAGCTTGGGGACAGGGTCCACAGATACGCAGTATTTT. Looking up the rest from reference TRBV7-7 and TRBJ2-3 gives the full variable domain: GAGVSQSPRYKVTKRGQDVTLRCDPISSHATLYWYQQALGQGPEFLTYFNYEAQPDKSGLPSDRFSAERPEGSISTLTIQRTEQRDSAMYRCASSLGTGSTDTQYFGPGTRLTVL.